The 17 T cell receptor beta chains below come from one sample, sequenced in a study of blood T cell repertoires in COVID-19. Sequenced by immunoSEQ multiplex PCR; TCRdb stores in-frame clones only, minus some. The table lists 200,000 to 300,000 clones, more than 70% of them singletons. Sample: PBMCs or T cells enriched from blood (not recorded which). These TCRs come from a woman in her thirties or forties with acute COVID-19.

The chain couples TRBV7-9 to TRBJ2-1, with TRBD2 matching 9 bases. The CDR3 totals 16 residues. V lost 1 base, J lost 1 base, and 2 bases stayed unmatched. CDR1 and CDR2 (germline): SEHNR, FQNEAQ (reference sequence). Written as DNA, the CDR3 is TGTGCCAGCAGCTTAGAAGCGGGAGGATCCTACAATGAGCAGTTCTTC. It specifies CASSLEAGGSYNEQFF.

This sequence joins TRBV11-2 and TRBJ2-7, with D perhaps TRBD1 (7 bases). The CDR3 covers 15 residues. The germline CDR1 and CDR2 sequences are SGHAT and FQNNGV. Trimming stripped 7 bases from V and 2 bases from J, with 18 bases between. CDR3 sequence: CASTKGAGQTYEQYV. CDR3 in DNA: TGTGCCAGCACCAAGGGGGCGGGGCAGACCTACGAGCAGTACGTC.

The rearrangement uses TRBV7-9 and TRBJ1-1; D is unresolved. V dropped 1 base and J dropped 0 bases, with 6 bases sitting between them. CDR1 and CDR2 (germline): SEHNR, FQNEAQ (reference sequence). The CDR3 is 14 residues long. The CDR3 sequence: CASSLEIMNTEAFF. CDR3 in DNA: TGTGCCAGCAGCTTAGAAATCATGAACACTGAAGCTTTCTTT.

The gene calls are TRBV6-5 and TRBJ1-5; D not resolved. The CDR3 length is 14 residues. Germline V lookup: CDR1 MNHEY, CDR2 SVGAGI. V was shortened by 6 bases and J by 3 bases, with 12 bases between the two germline ends. CDR3 residues: CASRDPGANQPQHF. The CDR3 bases are TGTGCCAGCAGGGATCCGGGTGCCAATCAGCCCCAGCATTTT.

This chain connects TRBV28 to TRBJ2-1; D unclear. CDR3 size: 14 residues. Germline V lookup: CDR1 MDHEN, CDR2 SYDVKM. V was clipped by 0 bases and J by 3 bases, with 6 bases between them. The CDR3 is CASSLWQVYNEQFF. CDR3 nucleotides: TGTGCCAGCAGTTTATGGCAGGTCTACAATGAGCAGTTCTTC.

This chain links TRBV10-1 with TRBJ2-1, with 7 bases that match TRBD2. After removal of 0 bases from V and 3 bases from J, the junction contained 14 bases not matched to a gene. This CDR3 contains 19 residues. Looked up from germline, CDR1 is WNHNN and CDR2 is SYGVQD (reference sequence). CDR3 DNA: TGCGCCAGCAGTGAGTCGTGGGCTAGCGGCCCCAAGGGCTACAATGAGCAGTTCTTC. Translated, it gives CASSESWASGPKGYNEQFF.

The genes are TRBV20-1 and TRBJ2-3, with unresolved D. Trimming pared 6 bases from V and 1 base from J, leaving 5 bases between. CDR1 is DFQATT and CDR2 is SNEGSKA in the germline V gene (reference sequence). CDR3 size: 11 residues. The CDR3 DNA reads TGCAGTGCGGCTGGCACAGATACGCAGTATTTT. Translation gives CSAAGTDTQYF.

The V and J genes are TRBV11-2 and TRBJ1-6, with D unclear. There are 13 residues in the CDR3. V lost 5 bases to trimming and J lost 11 bases, with 13 bases between them. The germline gives CDR1 SGHAT, CDR2 FQNNGV. The CDR3 coding sequence is TGTGCCAGCAGCCTTGCTTTCGGAGCACCCCTCCACTTT. It codes for CASSLAFGAPLHF.

J is TRBJ1-1 and V is TRBV30; 10 bases are a match to TRBD1. The germline CDR1 and CDR2 sequences are GTSNPN and SVGIG (reference sequence). Trimming cost V 0 bases and J 7 bases; bases outside gene matches: 11. The CDR3 has 16 amino acids. CDR3 residues: CAWSVAPGQGENEAFF. The CDR3 nucleotides read TGTGCCTGGAGTGTAGCGCCAGGACAGGGGGAGAATGAAGCTTTCTTT. Based on the CDR3 plus reference TRBV30 and TRBJ1-1, the full variable domain is SQTIHQWPATLVQPVGSPLSLECTVEGTSNPNLYWYRQAAGRGLQLLFYSVGIGQISSEVPQNLSASRPQDRQFILSSKKLLLSDSGFYLCAWSVAPGQGENEAFFGQGTRLTVV.

The count of this clone is one. This chain uses TRBV9 with TRBJ2-3, with D perhaps matching TRBD2 (5 bases). This CDR3 contains 15 residues. The germline gives CDR1 SGDLS, CDR2 YYNGEE. Deletions cut 0 bases from V and 3 bases from J, with 11 bases between. CDR3 DNA: TGTGCCAGCAGCGTAGCCGCGGGTAGTACAGATACGCAGTATTTT. As protein: CASSVAAGSTDTQYF.

CDR3 nucleotides: TGTGCCAGCAGTCCCGACAGGCGCTCCACTGAAGCTTTCTTT. Translated: CASSPDRRSTEAFF. The chain links TRBV11-3 to TRBJ1-1, with D perhaps TRBD1 (6 bases). Trimming removed 6 bases from V and 4 bases from J, with 15 bases in between. Germline loops: CDR1 SGHNT, CDR2 YENEEA. This CDR3 has 14 residues.

The rearrangement joins TRBV7-9 to TRBJ2-1, with 7 bases that match TRBD1. Germline loops: CDR1 SEHNR, CDR2 FQNEAQ (reference sequence). Unmatched junction bases numbered 9, after V lost 4 bases and J lost 0 bases. The CDR3 spans 17 residues. The CDR3 bases are TGTGCCAGCAGCTCTGGATGGACAGGACGCTCCTACAATGAGCAGTTCTTC. Its translation is CASSSGWTGRSYNEQFF.

The sample holds one count of this clone. The chain carries TRBV27 and TRBJ2-5; D call uncertain. The germline V gene has CDR1 MNHEY and CDR2 SMNVEV (reference sequence). The CDR3 contains 16 residues. The V end lost 0 bases, the J end lost 5 bases, and 16 bases lay between the germline ends. CDR3 sequence (DNA): TGTGCCAGCAGTTTATCAGGATACCCTGGGCTGGAGACCCAGTACTTC. It encodes CASSLSGYPGLETQYF.

CDR3 DNA sequence: TGTGCCAGCAGGGGGGACAGGCGGAGCACTGAAGCTTTCTTT. Translated: CASRGDRRSTEAFF. V gene TRBV6-5 combines with J gene TRBJ1-1, with 8 bases lining up with TRBD1. The V gene end was trimmed by 6 bases and the J gene end by 4 bases; junction bases not matched to a gene: 7. Germline V gene data show CDR1 as MNHEY and CDR2 as SVGAGI. This CDR3 is built from 14 residues.

CDR3 coding DNA: TGTGCCAGCAGCACGCAGGCACTCACTGAAGCTTTCTTT. The encoded protein is CASSTQALTEAFF. The chain links TRBV14 to TRBJ1-1; D call uncertain. Looked up from germline, CDR1 is SGHDN and CDR2 is FVKESK. This CDR3 is 13 amino acids long. Trimming removed 5 bases from V and 4 bases from J, with 11 bases in between. The full variable domain, its missing parts supplied by reference TRBV14 and TRBJ1-1, is EAGVTQFPSHSVIEKGQTVTLRCDPISGHDNLYWYRRVMGKEIKFLLHFVKESKQDESGMPNNRFLAERTGGTYSTLKVQPAELEDSGVYFCASSTQALTEAFFGQGTRLTVV.

The rearrangement uses TRBV25-1 and TRBJ2-5, with TRBD2 as a possible D gene (6 bases). CDR3 length: 15 amino acids. V was shortened by 1 base and J by 5 bases, with 14 bases between the two germline ends. CDR1 MGHDK and CDR2 SYGVNS come from the germline V gene. The chain's CDR3 is CASSESFGGMETQYF. The DNA for the CDR3 is TGTGCCAGCAGTGAATCGTTTGGAGGGATGGAGACCCAGTACTTC.

This chain uses TRBV5-4 with TRBJ2-2; 9 bases match TRBD2. The CDR3 length is 16 residues. The trim removed 4 bases at V and 6 bases at J, leaving 10 bases unmatched. Per germline, CDR1 SGHNT and CDR2 YYREEE (reference sequence). The CDR3, as DNA: TGTGCCAGCAGCCCTGTTGGGACTAGCTCTCCCGGGGAGCTGTTTTTT. Amino acid sequence: CASSPVGTSSPGELFF.